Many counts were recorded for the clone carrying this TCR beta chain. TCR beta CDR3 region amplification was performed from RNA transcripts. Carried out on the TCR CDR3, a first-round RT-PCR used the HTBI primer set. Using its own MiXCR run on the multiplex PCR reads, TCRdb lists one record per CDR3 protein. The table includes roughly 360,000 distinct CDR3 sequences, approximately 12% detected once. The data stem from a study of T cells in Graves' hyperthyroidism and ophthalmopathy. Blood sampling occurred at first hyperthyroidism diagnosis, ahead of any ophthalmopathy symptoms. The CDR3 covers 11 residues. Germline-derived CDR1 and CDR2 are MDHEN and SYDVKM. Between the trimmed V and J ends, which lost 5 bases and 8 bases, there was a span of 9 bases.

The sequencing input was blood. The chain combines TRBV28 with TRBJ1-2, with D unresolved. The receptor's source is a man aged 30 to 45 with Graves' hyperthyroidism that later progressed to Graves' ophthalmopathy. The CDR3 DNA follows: TGTGCCAGCAGTACAACGGGCGGCTACACCTTC. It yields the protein CASSTTGGYTF.